The clone carrying this TCR beta chain was detected many times. The antigen remains unidentified. Researchers ran the PCR with 60 Vbeta and 13 Jbeta primers. Libraries were prepared by immunoSEQ multiplex PCR; TCRdb keeps only in-frame clonotypes and omits some of them. This table has around 170,000 clones, approximately 75% appearing once. The sample originates from a study of cytomegalovirus exposure and HLA in healthy donors. Germline lookup yields CDR1 SEHNR and CDR2 FQNEAQ (reference sequence). CDR3 length: 13 amino acids. V gave up 6 bases and J gave up 5 bases; unmatched junction bases: 5. Regarding the study as a whole: Published work reported that the classifier diagnosed cytomegalovirus status with high specificity and sensitivity.

This clonotype originated in a girl aged 5-17 years in good health and CMV-seronegative. J is TRBJ2-7 and V is TRBV7-9; TRBD2 aligns across 9 bases. Sequencing was carried out using PBMCs. This chain's CDR3 is CASRLRTSDEQYF. CDR3 nucleotides: TGTGCCAGCAGGCTCCGGACTAGCGACGAGCAGTACTTC. Filled out from reference TRBV7-9 and TRBJ2-7, the complete variable domain reads DTGVSQNPRHKITKRGQNVTFRCDPISEHNRLYWYRQTLGQGPEFLTYFQNEAQLEKSRLLSDRFSAERPKGSFSTLEIQRTEQGDSAMYLCASRLRTSDEQYFGPGTRLTVT.